This TCR beta chain was retrieved from a study of T-cell memory formation after mild COVID-19. TCRdb fed the 5' RACE reads into MiXCR, producing one record per CDR3 protein. The repertoire consists of hundreds of thousands of distinct CDR3 sequences, with more than 20% occurring once and the leading ten covering 10% to 15%. This CDR3 is built from 17 residues. Germline loops: CDR1 SGHTA, CDR2 FQGNSA. Trimming took 2 bases from V and 0 from J; bases not matched to a gene: 7. The sequence was collected from an adult woman who had mild COVID-19 (a few samples of this study predate the infection). Cell type and time point are not known. V gene TRBV7-2 combines with J gene TRBJ2-4; 7 bases map to TRBD2. The specimen sequenced was PBMCs or a T cell subset sorted from them (not recorded which). Here the CDR3 DNA reads TGTGCCAGCAGCTTATGGGGCCGGGAGGCAGCCAAAAACATTCAGTACTTC. Its translation: CASSLWGREAAKNIQYF.